This section outlines one TCR beta chain sequence together with its context. What it binds is not known. The source of the sample is a study of cytomegalovirus exposure and HLA in healthy donors. For the study at large: In a previous analysis, more than 90 million unique TCR beta sequences were found from some 200 million T cells.

V lost 3 bases, J lost 0 bases, and 14 bases stayed unmatched. This CDR3 comprises 19 residues. Germline V CDR1 and CDR2: SGHTS, YDEGEE. Study outcomes and limitations: Rare sequences made up most TCRs, while some public TCRs were found in many donors. The study carried out a later analysis of TCR beta sequences. It associated approximately 16,000 of them with specific HLA alleles at a false discovery rate of 0.05.

Primers included in the PCR were 60 Vbeta and 13 Jbeta primers. Sequenced by immunoSEQ multiplex PCR; TCRdb stores in-frame clones only, minus some. The listing records 68,000 or so clones. Nominally healthy donors provided the samples, though records likely missed some immune exposures. The TCR originated in a boy aged 5-17 years in good health and CMV-seronegative. The sequenced material came from PBMCs. The chain links TRBV5-8 to TRBJ1-3; 8 nucleotides align to TRBD1. The chain's CDR3 is CASSSTTTGTGFSGNTIYF. The CDR3 DNA reads as TGTGCCAGCAGCTCGACCACGACCGGGACAGGCTTCTCTGGAAACACCATATATTTT.